These 11 T cell receptor beta chains were all obtained from the same sample, sequenced in a study of blood T cells in healthy people across ages. Primed by a sample-barcoded 5' primer and a J-beta primer mix, a second PCR proceeded for about 7 to 11 cycles. MiXCR, run by TCRdb on the 5' RACE reads, gives a single entry per CDR3 protein. This sample has more than 700,000 distinct CDR3 sequences, with 40% to 65% found just once. The specimen sequenced was blood. The receptors derive from a man aged 80 or over in good health.

The genes are TRBV6-2 or TRBV6-3 and TRBJ2-3; D perhaps matches TRBD2 (7 bases). The germline V gene has CDR1 MNHEY and CDR2 SVGEGT. CDR3 length equals 16 residues. V shed 2 bases and J shed 5 bases, with 17 bases lying between them. The CDR3 reads CASSYTGFPSGDTQYF. Here the CDR3 DNA reads TGTGCCAGCAGTTACACAGGGTTCCCTAGCGGAGATACGCAGTATTTT.

For the CDR3, the DNA is TGCAGCGTGGGGGACCTTAGCTCCTACAATGAGCAGTTCTTC. Encoded protein: CSVGDLSSYNEQFF. The rearrangement joins TRBV29-1 to TRBJ2-1; D might be TRBD1 or TRBD2, each matching 5 bases. V was shortened by 6 bases and J by 0 bases, with 12 bases between the two germline ends. The CDR3 totals 14 residues. Germline V CDR1 and CDR2: SQVTM, ANQGSEA.

The chain recombines TRBV3-1 with TRBJ1-2, with a tentative D call TRBD1 (5 bases). This CDR3 spans 14 amino acids. Germline CDR1 LGHDT, CDR2 YNNKEL (reference sequence). V gave up 0 bases and J gave up 8 bases, with 13 bases separating them. The DNA for the CDR3 is TGTGCCAGCAGCCAAGAGGGCCTCTGGGGGGGCTACACCTTC. As protein: CASSQEGLWGGYTF.

This sequence joins TRBV3-1 and TRBJ2-1, with TRBD2 matching 11 bases. V was pared by 0 bases and J by 7 bases, with 8 bases of the junction left unmatched. Germline V gene data show CDR1 as LGHDT and CDR2 as YNNKEL (reference sequence). The CDR3 is made up of 17 amino acids. This CDR3 is CASSQDALAGVRNEQFF. The CDR3 DNA follows: TGTGCCAGCAGCCAAGATGCACTAGCGGGAGTTCGGAATGAGCAGTTCTTC.

The rearrangement links TRBV6-2 or TRBV6-3 to TRBJ2-1; 8 bases map to TRBD2. The germline gives CDR1 MNHEY, CDR2 SVGEGT. The CDR3 covers 17 residues. Trimming took 8 bases from V and 6 from J; bases not matched to a gene: 18. The CDR3 protein is CASSSTRGGVIPNEQFF. Written as DNA, the CDR3 is TGTGCCAGCTCCTCGACTCGGGGGGGCGTTATCCCCAATGAGCAGTTCTTC.

This sequence joins TRBV27 and TRBJ2-4; 8 bases line up with TRBD2. V trimming: 5 bases; J trimming: 13 bases; junction bases outside the gene matches: 16. In germline, CDR1 is MNHEY, CDR2 SMNVEV (reference sequence). CDR3 length: 15 amino acids. CDR3 in amino acids: CASSHPGLGGWEQYF. The CDR3 coding sequence is TGTGCCAGCAGTCACCCGGGACTAGGAGGTTGGGAGCAGTACTTC.

This sequence joins TRBV12-3 or TRBV12-4 and TRBJ2-7, with 9 bases that match TRBD2. This CDR3 is built from 14 residues. The V gene end was trimmed by 6 bases and the J gene end by 0 bases; junction bases not matched to a gene: 3. CDR3 coding DNA: TGTGCCAGCAGGCTAGCGGGGCCCTCCTACGAGCAGTACTTC. Its protein product is CASRLAGPSYEQYF.

The J gene is TRBJ2-5, the V gene TRBV7-8; 13 bases align to TRBD2. CDR1 SGHVS and CDR2 FQNEAQ come from the germline V gene. This CDR3 comprises 15 residues. The V segment lost 5 bases and the J segment 11 bases; nucleotides outside the gene matches: 11. The CDR3 here is CASSPLAGGKNEQYF. The CDR3 bases are TGTGCCAGCAGCCCACTAGCGGGAGGGAAGAATGAGCAGTACTTC.

This clonotype appeared a single time. CDR3 sequence reads: CSAGLAGRGSQETQYF. The CDR3 DNA reads TGCAGTGCTGGACTAGCGGGAAGGGGTTCCCAGGAGACCCAGTACTTC. This chain links TRBV20-1 with TRBJ2-7; TRBD2 matches 12 bases. The J call could be wrong; TRBJ2-5 is a better fit for the DNA end. Germline CDR1 reads DFQATT; CDR2 reads SNEGSKA (reference sequence). The CDR3 contains 16 residues.

The chain has TRBV15 and TRBJ2-2; perhaps TRBD1 as D (5 bases). Germline CDR1 is LNHNV and CDR2 is YYDKDF (reference sequence). The V end was cut by 0 bases, the J end by 6 bases, with 11 bases between. This CDR3 contains 15 residues. CDR3 in DNA: TGTGCCACCAGCAGAGATTCCCTAGGGGCCGGGGAGCTGTTTTTT. This gives the protein CATSRDSLGAGELFF.

The table lists this clonotype with many counts. The rearrangement links TRBV6-1 to TRBJ2-7, with TRBD1 matching 11 bases. V was pared by 3 bases and J by 4 bases, with 5 bases of the junction left unmatched. From germline, CDR1 is MNHNS and CDR2 SASEGT. The CDR3 spans 15 residues. The CDR3 bases are TGTGCCAGCAGTGAGCCCGGGACAGGGGGTTACGAGCAGTACTTC. Translating it yields CASSEPGTGGYEQYF.